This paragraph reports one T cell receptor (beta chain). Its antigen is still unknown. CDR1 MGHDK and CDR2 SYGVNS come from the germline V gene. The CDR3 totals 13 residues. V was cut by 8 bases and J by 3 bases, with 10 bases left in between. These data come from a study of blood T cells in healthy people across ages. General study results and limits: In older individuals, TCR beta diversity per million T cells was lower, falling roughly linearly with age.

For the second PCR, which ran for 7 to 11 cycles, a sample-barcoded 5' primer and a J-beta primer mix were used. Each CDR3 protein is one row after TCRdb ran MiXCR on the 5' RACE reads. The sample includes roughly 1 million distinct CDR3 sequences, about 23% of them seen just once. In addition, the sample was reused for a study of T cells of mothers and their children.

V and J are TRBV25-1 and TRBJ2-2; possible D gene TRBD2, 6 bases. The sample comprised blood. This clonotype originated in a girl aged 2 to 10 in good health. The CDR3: CASYRGDTGELFF. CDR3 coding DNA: TGTGCCAGCTATCGCGGGGACACCGGGGAGCTGTTTTTT.